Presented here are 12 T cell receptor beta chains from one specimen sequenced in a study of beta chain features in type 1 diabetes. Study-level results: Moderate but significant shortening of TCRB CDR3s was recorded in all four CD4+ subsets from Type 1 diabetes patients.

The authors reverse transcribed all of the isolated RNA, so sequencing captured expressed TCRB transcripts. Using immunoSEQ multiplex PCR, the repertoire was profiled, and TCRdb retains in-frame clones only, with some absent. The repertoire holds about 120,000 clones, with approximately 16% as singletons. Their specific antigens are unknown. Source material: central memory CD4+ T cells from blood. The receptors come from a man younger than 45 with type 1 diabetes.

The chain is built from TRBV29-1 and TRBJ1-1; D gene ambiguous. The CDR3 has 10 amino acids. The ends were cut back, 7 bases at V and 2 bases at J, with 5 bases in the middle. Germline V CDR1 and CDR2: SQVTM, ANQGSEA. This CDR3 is CSASNTEAFF. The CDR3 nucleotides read TGCAGCGCCTCCAACACTGAAGCTTTCTTT.

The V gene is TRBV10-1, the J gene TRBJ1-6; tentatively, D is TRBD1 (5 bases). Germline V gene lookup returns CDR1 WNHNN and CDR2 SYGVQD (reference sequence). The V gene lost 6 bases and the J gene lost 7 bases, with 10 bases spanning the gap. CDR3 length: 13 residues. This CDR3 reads CASRTDLNSPLHF. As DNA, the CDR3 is TGCGCCAGCAGGACAGACCTAAATTCACCCCTCCACTTT.

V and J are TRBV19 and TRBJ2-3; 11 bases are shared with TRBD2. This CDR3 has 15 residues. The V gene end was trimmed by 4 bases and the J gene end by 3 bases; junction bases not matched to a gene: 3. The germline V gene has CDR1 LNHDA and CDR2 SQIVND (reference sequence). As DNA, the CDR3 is TGTGCCAGTAGTAAACGGACTAGCGGGACAGATACGCAGTATTTT. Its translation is CASSKRTSGTDTQYF.

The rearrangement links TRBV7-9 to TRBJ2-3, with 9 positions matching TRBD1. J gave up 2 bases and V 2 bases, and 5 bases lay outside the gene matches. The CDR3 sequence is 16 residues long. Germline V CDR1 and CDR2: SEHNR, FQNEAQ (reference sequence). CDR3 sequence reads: CASSLSGQGTTDTQYF. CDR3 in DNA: TGTGCCAGCAGCTTAAGTGGACAGGGGACCACAGATACGCAGTATTTT.

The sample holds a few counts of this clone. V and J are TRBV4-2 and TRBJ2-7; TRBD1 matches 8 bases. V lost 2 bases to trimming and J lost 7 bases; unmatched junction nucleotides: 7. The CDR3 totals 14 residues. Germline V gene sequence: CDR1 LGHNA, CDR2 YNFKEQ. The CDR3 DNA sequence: TGTGCCAGCAGCCAACGGGGACAGGCCAGGGAGCAGTACTTC. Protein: CASSQRGQAREQYF.

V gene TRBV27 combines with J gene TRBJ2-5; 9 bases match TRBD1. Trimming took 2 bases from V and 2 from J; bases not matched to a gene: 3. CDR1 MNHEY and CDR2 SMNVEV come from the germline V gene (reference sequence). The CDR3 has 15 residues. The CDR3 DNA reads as TGTGCCAGCAGTTTAGGGACAGGGTATCAAGAGACCCAGTACTTC. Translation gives CASSLGTGYQETQYF.

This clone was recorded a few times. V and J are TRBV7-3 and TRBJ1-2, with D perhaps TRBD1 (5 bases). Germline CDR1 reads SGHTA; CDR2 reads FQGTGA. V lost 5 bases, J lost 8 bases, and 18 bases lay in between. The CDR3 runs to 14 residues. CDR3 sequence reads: CASSPGRQGRGYTF. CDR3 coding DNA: TGTGCCAGCAGCCCCGGTCGGCAGGGAAGGGGCTACACCTTC. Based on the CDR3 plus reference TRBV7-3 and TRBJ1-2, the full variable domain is GAGVSQTPSNKVTEKGKYVELRCDPISGHTALYWYRQSLGQGPEFLIYFQGTGAADDSGLPNDRFFAVRPEGSVSTLKIQRTERGDSAVYLCASSPGRQGRGYTFGSGTRLTVV.

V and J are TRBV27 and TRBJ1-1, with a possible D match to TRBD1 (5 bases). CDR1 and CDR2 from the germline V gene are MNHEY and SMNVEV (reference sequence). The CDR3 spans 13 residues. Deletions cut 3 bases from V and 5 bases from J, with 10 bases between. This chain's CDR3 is CASSFREGTEAFF. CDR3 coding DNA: TGTGCCAGCAGTTTCAGGGAGGGAACTGAAGCTTTCTTT.

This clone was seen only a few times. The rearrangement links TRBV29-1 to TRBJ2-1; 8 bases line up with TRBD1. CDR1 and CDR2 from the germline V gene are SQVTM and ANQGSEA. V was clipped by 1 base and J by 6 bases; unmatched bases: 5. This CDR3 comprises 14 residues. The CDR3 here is CSVEGQGAPNEQFF. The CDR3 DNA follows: TGCAGCGTTGAAGGGCAGGGGGCGCCCAATGAGCAGTTCTTC.

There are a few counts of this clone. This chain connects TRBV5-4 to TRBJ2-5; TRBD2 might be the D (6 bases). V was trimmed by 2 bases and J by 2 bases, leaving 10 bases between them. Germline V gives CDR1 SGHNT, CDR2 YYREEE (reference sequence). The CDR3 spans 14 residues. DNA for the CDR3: TGTGCCAGCAGCTTAGCGGGCGGGCAAGAGACCCAGTACTTC. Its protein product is CASSLAGGQETQYF.

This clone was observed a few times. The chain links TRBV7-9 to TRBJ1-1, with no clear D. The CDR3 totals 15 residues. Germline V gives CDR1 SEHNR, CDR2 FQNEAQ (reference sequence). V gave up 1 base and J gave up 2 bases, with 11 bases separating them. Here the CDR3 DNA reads TGTGCCAGCAGCTTAGTTACGGGCAATAACACTGAAGCTTTCTTT. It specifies CASSLVTGNNTEAFF.

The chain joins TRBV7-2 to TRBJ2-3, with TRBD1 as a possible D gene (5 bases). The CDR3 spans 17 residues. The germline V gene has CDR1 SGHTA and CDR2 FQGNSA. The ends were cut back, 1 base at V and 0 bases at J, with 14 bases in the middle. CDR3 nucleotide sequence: TGTGCCAGCAGCTTAGTTCAGGGAAGAGGAAGCACAGATACGCAGTATTTT. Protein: CASSLVQGRGSTDTQYF.